These 30 T cell receptor beta chains originate from one sample sequenced in a study of CD8+ T cells in alopecia areata. Treatment denoted: oral pan-JAK inhibitor, 5-10 mg twice daily. Following RNA extraction, reverse transcription yielded cDNA that acted as the sequencing template. Measured with immunoSEQ multiplex PCR; TCRdb has only the in-frame clones, and not every one. Among roughly 110,000 clones listed, roughly 84% were seen once. The sample was CD8+ T cells sorted from blood, taken at week 24, from a patient treated with tofacitinib. The source of these receptors is a human donor with alopecia areata.

This clone was seen once. The V gene is TRBV2, the J gene TRBJ1-2; TRBD1 might be the D (6 bases). Trimming removed 4 bases from V and 5 bases from J, with 14 bases in between. The CDR3 length is 14 residues. In germline, CDR1 is SNHLY, CDR2 FYNNEI. The CDR3 nucleotides are TGTGCCAGCAGTGGGGGGGGGCCCCCGTATGGCTACACCTTC. Translated: CASSGGGPPYGYTF.

This rearrangement joins TRBV5-1 to TRBJ1-6; maybe TRBD1 (5 bases). The CDR3 consists of 16 residues. V shed 5 bases and J shed 7 bases, with 19 bases lying between them. CDR1 and CDR2 from the germline V gene are SGHRS and YFSETQ. CDR3 region: CASRPPGGTMNSPLHF. DNA for the CDR3: TGCGCCAGCAGACCTCCGGGAGGGACGATGAATTCACCCCTCCACTTT.

The chain employs TRBV6-5 and TRBJ2-3; no reliable D call. Trimming took 5 bases from V and 0 from J, leaving 9 bases between them. This CDR3 comprises 14 residues. From germline, CDR1 is MNHEY and CDR2 SVGAGI. This CDR3 reads CASSGESSTDTQYF. DNA for the CDR3: TGTGCCAGCAGTGGGGAATCTAGCACAGATACGCAGTATTTT.

The V call is TRBV4-3, the J call TRBJ2-7; TRBD2 aligns across 12 bases. The junction had 3 bases not matched to a gene; V was cut back by 0 bases and J by 3 bases. Germline V gives CDR1 LGHNA, CDR2 YSLEER. The CDR3 is 16 amino acids. The CDR3, as DNA: TGCGCCAGCAGCCAAGATGGACTAGCGGGGAACTACGAGCAGTACTTC. Translating it yields CASSQDGLAGNYEQYF.

This clone was picked up a small number of times. V and J are TRBV4-3 and TRBJ2-1, with D hard to call. The CDR3 covers 15 residues. The V and J ends lost 0 bases and 0 bases respectively, with 6 bases between them. Germline V gives CDR1 LGHNA, CDR2 YSLEER. DNA of the CDR3: TGCGCCAGCAGCCAAGACCCGAGCTCCTACAATGAGCAGTTCTTC. Translation: CASSQDPSSYNEQFF.

The chain joins TRBV27 to TRBJ1-1; maybe TRBD1 (5 bases). The germline V gene has CDR1 MNHEY and CDR2 SMNVEV (reference sequence). V lost 5 bases to trimming and J lost 5 bases, with 18 bases between them. CDR3 size: 15 residues. This chain's CDR3 is CASSLGTLGGTEAFF. The CDR3 bases are TGTGCCAGCAGTCTCGGGACCCTGGGAGGGACTGAAGCTTTCTTT.

CDR3 sequence: CASSAGGTGELFF. The CDR3 nucleotides read TGTGCCAGCAGCGCGGGGGGGACCGGGGAGCTGTTTTTT. This chain uses TRBV7-2 with TRBJ2-2, with 9 positions matching TRBD2. From germline, CDR1 is SGHTA and CDR2 FQGNSA. There are 13 residues in the CDR3. V shed 5 bases, J shed 5 bases, and the junction held 0 bases outside the gene matches.

Points on this clone: The sample has other DNA sequences that encode this CDR3 too. This sequence joins TRBV5-6 and TRBJ2-7; 7 bases map to TRBD1. Germline CDR1 reads SGHDT; CDR2 reads YYEEEE. The ends lost 0 bases at V and 2 bases at J; junction bases unmatched: 2. The CDR3 spans 14 residues. This CDR3 is CASSLGQGAYEQYF. CDR3 sequence (DNA): TGTGCCAGCAGCTTGGGCCAGGGGGCCTACGAGCAGTACTTC.

The rearrangement uses TRBV6-5 and TRBJ2-7; a weak D match, TRBD2 (6 bases). Per the germline V gene, CDR1 is MNHEY and CDR2 is SVGAGI. This CDR3 spans 16 amino acids. The V gene lost 2 bases and the J gene lost 2 bases, with 16 bases spanning the gap. The CDR3 coding sequence is TGTGCCAGCAGTTACCGGGGGTCAAGCTTTCCCTACGAGCAGTACTTC. Protein: CASSYRGSSFPYEQYF.

This rearrangement joins TRBV4-3 to TRBJ2-7, with TRBD2 identical over 7 bases. The CDR3 is made up of 16 amino acids. V gave up 3 bases and J gave up 3 bases; unmatched junction bases: 11. Germline values: CDR1 LGHNA, CDR2 YSLEER. The CDR3 region has the DNA TGCGCCAGCAGCCAGGAGCTGTGGACTAGGGACTACGAGCAGTACTTC. It codes for CASSQELWTRDYEQYF.

This chain connects TRBV5-1 to TRBJ2-5, with 8 bases lining up with TRBD1. CDR1 SGHRS and CDR2 YFSETQ come from the germline V gene. The CDR3 has 13 residues. With 2 bases clipped from V and 4 bases from J, the junction kept 1 base outside the gene matches. CDR3 bases: TGCGCCAGCAGCTTTGACAGGGGAGAGACCCAGTACTTC. Amino acids: CASSFDRGETQYF.

Only one count was recorded for this clone. The CDR3 region is CALAAPDSQETQYF. The CDR3 DNA follows: TGTGCCCTGGCAGCCCCGGACAGCCAAGAGACCCAGTACTTC. J is TRBJ2-5 and V is TRBV7-9; D perhaps matches TRBD1 (6 bases). The V end lost 11 bases, the J end lost 1 base, and 17 bases lay between the germline ends. Germline values: CDR1 SEHNR, CDR2 FQNEAQ (reference sequence). The CDR3 sequence is 14 residues long.

This clone was recorded only once. This rearrangement joins TRBV2 to TRBJ1-4; tentatively, D is TRBD1 (6 bases). Trimming took off 6 bases at V and 1 base at J, with 12 bases between the two ends. Germline values: CDR1 SNHLY, CDR2 FYNNEI. This CDR3 region has 15 residues. CDR3: CASRLSGQTNEKLFF. CDR3 sequence (DNA): TGTGCCAGCAGGCTCTCGGGACAAACTAATGAAAAACTGTTTTTT.

The chain employs TRBV2 and TRBJ2-1; weak D call: TRBD2 (5 bases). V lost 2 bases, J lost 4 bases, and 15 bases lay in between. The CDR3 runs to 16 residues. Germline loops: CDR1 SNHLY, CDR2 FYNNEI. The CDR3: CASSEISNRGYNEQFF. DNA of the CDR3: TGTGCCAGCAGTGAAATCTCCAATCGGGGTTACAATGAGCAGTTCTTC. The whole variable domain, remainder taken from reference TRBV2 and TRBJ2-1, is EPEVTQTPSHQVTQMGQEVILRCVPISNHLYFYWYRQILGQKVEFLVSFYNNEISEKSEIFDDQFSVERPDGSNFTLKIRSTKLEDSAMYFCASSEISNRGYNEQFFGPGTRLTVL.

The chain combines TRBV7-2 with TRBJ2-5; the match to TRBD2 covers 11 bases. This CDR3 region has 14 residues. J lost 10 bases, V lost 5 bases, and 9 bases had no gene match. Germline-derived CDR1 and CDR2 are SGHTA and FQGNSA. The CDR3 loop is CASSHLAGGPDQYF. DNA for the CDR3: TGTGCCAGCAGCCACTTAGCGGGGGGGCCGGACCAGTACTTC.

This clone has more than one count but fewer than ten. This chain joins TRBV29-1 and TRBJ2-7, with D tentatively TRBD2 (6 bases). Trimming stripped 3 bases from V and 2 bases from J, with 11 bases between. Per the germline V gene, CDR1 is SQVTM and CDR2 is ANQGSEA. The CDR3 consists of 13 residues. The CDR3 DNA reads TGCAGCGTTGATAGCGGAAGCCCCTACGAGCAGTACTTC. Amino acid sequence: CSVDSGSPYEQYF.

This clone appeared once. The chain joins TRBV6-5 to TRBJ1-4; D unresolved. CDR3 length: 15 amino acids. The germline V gene has CDR1 MNHEY and CDR2 SVGAGI. Trimming left V 2 bases short and J 6 bases short, with 13 bases between. CDR3 loop: CASSYEVGRDEKLFF. Written as DNA, the CDR3 is TGTGCCAGCAGTTACGAGGTCGGGAGAGATGAAAAACTGTTTTTT.

This chain uses TRBV5-6 with TRBJ2-5, with 8 nucleotides matching TRBD2. V shed 0 bases and J 4 bases; nucleotides not matched to a gene: 5. The CDR3 totals 15 residues. Per the germline V gene, CDR1 is SGHDT and CDR2 is YYEEEE. The CDR3 nucleotides read TGTGCCAGCAGCTTGGTGATTAGCGGGGTAGAGACCCAGTACTTC. The encoded protein is CASSLVISGVETQYF.

This clone has only one observation. This chain uses TRBV4-3 with TRBJ1-2, with D perhaps matching TRBD1 (6 bases). Trimming pared 0 bases from V and 5 bases from J, leaving 10 bases between. This CDR3 has 14 amino acids. Germline V gives CDR1 LGHNA, CDR2 YSLEER. This CDR3 is CASSQERTEYGYTF. DNA for the CDR3: TGCGCCAGCAGCCAAGAAAGGACAGAATATGGCTACACCTTC.

The genes are TRBV21-1 and TRBJ2-7. TRBV21-1 is given as a pseudogene. This CDR3 region has 15 residues. For the CDR3, the DNA is TGTGCCAGCAGCATTCTGGCGTTCAAACGGTACGAGCAGTACTTC. Amino acid sequence: CASSILAFKRYEQYF.

The chain employs TRBV29-1 and TRBJ1-1; D remains ambiguous. The CDR3 contains 12 residues. CDR1 is SQVTM, CDR2 ANQGSEA, per germline. Trimming left V 3 bases short and J 10 bases short, with 15 bases between. DNA of the CDR3: TGCAGCGTTGAGATCCTCGGCAGCTTAGCTTTCTTT. This gives the protein CSVEILGSLAFF.

The chain is built from TRBV7-8 and TRBJ2-6; D call uncertain. The CDR3 totals 14 residues. The germline V and J ends were trimmed by 5 bases and 4 bases, with 9 bases remaining between them. The germline V gene has CDR1 SGHVS and CDR2 FQNEAQ. In DNA form, the CDR3 reads TGTGCCAGCAGCAAGGGTGAAGGGGCCAACGTCCTGACTTTC. This encodes CASSKGEGANVLTF.

The chain links TRBV10-3 to TRBJ2-7; no clear D gene. Germline V gives CDR1 ENHRY, CDR2 SYGVKD. Trimming removed 7 bases from V and 1 base from J, with 8 bases in between. The CDR3 loop spans 12 amino acids. CDR3 in amino acids: CAIMDPSYEQYF. In DNA form, the CDR3 reads TGTGCCATCATGGACCCTTCCTACGAGCAGTACTTC.

The chain has TRBV4-1 and TRBJ1-1; 7 nucleotides align to TRBD1. V dropped 1 base and J dropped 1; count of bases not matched to a gene: 3. The CDR3 covers 15 residues. Germline V gives CDR1 MGHRA, CDR2 YSYEKL. This CDR3 reads CASSQGDRENTEAFF. DNA of the CDR3: TGCGCCAGCAGCCAAGGAGACAGGGAGAACACTGAAGCTTTCTTT.

This clone appeared a few times. The CDR3 sequence is CASRDAGQAYEQYF. In DNA, the CDR3 is TGTGCCAGCAGGGATGCCGGACAGGCCTACGAGCAGTACTTC. The V call is TRBV7-9, the J call TRBJ2-7, with TRBD1 matching 7 bases. This CDR3 has 14 residues. Unmatched junction bases numbered 7, after V lost 6 bases and J lost 2 bases. Per the germline V gene, CDR1 is SEHNR and CDR2 is FQNEAQ (reference sequence).

The CDR3, as DNA: TGTGCCAGCAGTTTATCGATGGGAGGGCCGAATCAGCCCCAGCATTTT. Its translation is CASSLSMGGPNQPQHF. The rearrangement uses TRBV27 and TRBJ1-5, with no clear D. CDR1 and CDR2 from the germline V gene are MNHEY and SMNVEV (reference sequence). This CDR3 is 16 amino acids long. Trimming stripped 0 bases from V and 4 bases from J, with 13 bases between.

This chain uses TRBV7-9 with TRBJ2-7; 9 bases line up with TRBD1. The CDR3 is 12 amino acids. V was pared by 8 bases and J by 8 bases, with 7 bases of the junction left unmatched. Germline lookup yields CDR1 SEHNR and CDR2 FQNEAQ (reference sequence). The CDR3 bases are TGTGCCAGCGCGGGACAGGGATTCAAGCAGTACTTC. Protein product: CASAGQGFKQYF.

The chain has TRBV13 and TRBJ2-7, with 8 bases matching TRBD1. Germline trimming cut 3 bases from V and 0 bases from J; bases unmatched to any gene: 4. This CDR3 spans 15 amino acids. Germline V lookup: CDR1 PRHDT, CDR2 FYEKMQ (reference sequence). The CDR3 DNA is TGTGCCAGCAGCTTTGACAGGGGAAGCTCCTACGAGCAGTACTTC. The encoded protein is CASSFDRGSSYEQYF. The full variable domain, completed using reference TRBV13 and TRBJ2-7, is AAGVIQSPRHLIKEKRETATLKCYPIPRHDTVYWYQQGPGQDPQFLISFYEKMQSDKGSIPDRFSAQQFSDYHSELNMSSLELGDSALYFCASSFDRGSSYEQYFGPGTRLTVT.

This chain links TRBV27 with TRBJ2-4; D is unclear. V gave up 6 bases and J gave up 0 bases, with 6 bases separating them. The germline V gene encodes CDR1 MNHEY and CDR2 SMNVEV (reference sequence). The CDR3 covers 13 residues. CDR3 residues: CASSWGAKNIQYF. CDR3 bases: TGTGCCAGCAGCTGGGGAGCCAAAAACATTCAGTACTTC.

V is TRBV5-4 and J is TRBJ2-3, with D uncertain. The length of the CDR3 is 14 residues. Trimming stripped 0 bases from V and 2 bases from J, with 7 bases between. In germline, CDR1 is SGHNT, CDR2 YYREEE (reference sequence). The CDR3 spells CASSLEGYTDTQYF. The CDR3 bases are TGTGCCAGCAGCTTGGAGGGTTACACAGATACGCAGTATTTT.